This note documents a single TCR beta chain sequence. Its matching antigen is unknown. This sample also contains other DNA sequences that code for the same CDR3. The entry originates in a study of PD-1 blockade in classical Hodgkin lymphoma. Time point: newly diagnosed, previously untreated cHL patient sample. Comparison PBMCs came from previously untreated, newly diagnosed classical Hodgkin lymphoma patients. Germline-derived CDR1 and CDR2 are SGHTS and YDEGEE. Losses at the gene ends were 4 bases for V and 7 bases for J; bases not matched to a gene: 3. There are 12 residues in the CDR3. Here immunoSEQ multiplex PCR was the method, and the copy in TCRdb shows in-frame clones only, minus some. The repertoire holds under 80,000 clones, with about 93% as singletons. Study results and caveats: There remain no defined causes for the repertoire differences, which possibly reflect disease activity or prior therapy. Relapsed/refractory patients reportedly had the lowest baseline TCR diversity, below newly diagnosed patients, who were below healthy donors.

V usage is TRBV5-8 and J usage is TRBJ1-1, with 8 bases aligning to TRBD1. This sequence originates from a human donor with classical Hodgkin lymphoma. Material: peripheral blood mononuclear cells (PBMCs). The CDR3 DNA reads TGTGCCAGCAGCCAAGGGACAGGTGAAGCTTTCTTT. Protein: CASSQGTGEAFF.